This section outlines one T cell receptor beta chain sequence together with its context. It lacks a known antigen. The record has no base qualities; no much larger clone is one base away. From the cysteine up to the phenylalanine, the CDR3 has a length of 12 residues. Only CDR3 DNA is held: 36 bases, read in frame from base 1. The germline V gene specifies SQVTM as CDR1 and ANQGSEA as CDR2. Relative to germline, V is 2 bases shorter and J is 4 bases shorter, with 8 bases between their ends. Ficoll-Paque density gradient centrifugation was used to isolate PBMCs. The source of the sample is a study of T-cell memory formation after mild COVID-19 (TCRdb year 2021). Some background on the complete study: TCR sequence clusters from the two donors were largely donor specific. In two donors, T-cell clones that expanded and contracted after mild COVID-19 were tracked by sequencing TCRalpha and TCRbeta repertoires over time. Two young, previously healthy adult volunteers, one female and one male, were included in the cohort. Here is what the overall study found, with its caveats: SARS-CoV-2 specificity of the second-wave clones peaking on day 37 was not confirmed. Contracting CD4+ clones were found mainly in CM and EM memory subsets, while CD8+ clones were enriched in EMRA. Clones contracting from day 15 to 85 had balanced CD4/CD8 phenotypes, while a second wave expanding from day 15 to 37 was biased towards CD4+. Some responding clones were found in pre-infection memory, which suggests that pre-existing cross-reactive memory T cells took part in the SARS-CoV-2 response. The study included only a couple of mild cases, and larger cohorts that include severe cases with pre-infection samples were judged to be necessary.

Sequenced on an Illumina NovaSeq 6000. Using 5'RACE with constant-segment primers, TCRalpha and TCRbeta cDNA libraries were constructed, with sample barcodes and unique molecular identifiers added in the process. RNA was extracted from every sample with Trizol reagent. Library amplification was performed in two PCR steps, and a second sample barcode and Illumina TruSeq adapters were introduced in the second step. Libraries were sequenced on an Illumina NovaSeq with 2 x 150 bp paired-end reads. Regarding the original processing steps: The reads were demultiplexed and collapsed into UMI-guided consensus sequences using migec v1.2.7. Using mixcr v2.1.11, UMI consensuses were aligned to TRA and TRB V and J templates and then assembled into clonotypes. A clonotype was counted as expanded or contracted only if both edgeR and NoisET called the change significant, with noise models trained on biological replicates. For edgeR calls, the cutoffs were a false discovery rate-adjusted p below 0.01 and a log2 fold-change threshold of 1. PCA with hierarchical clustering of max-normalized trajectories of the 1000 most abundant clonotypes was used as exploratory dynamics analysis. Separately sequenced CD4+ and CD8+ repertoires were used to assign the CD4 or CD8 phenotype of responding clones. Using fastp trimming at Q25 and MiXCR clonotype assembly, TCRdb reanalyzed the public sequencing data and kept in-frame beta chains. Each record represents a unique CDR3 protein, reported with the most common genes and DNA among its rows. The V and J calls and clone size are TCRdb's, not the authors'. In all, the sample holds 250,000 to 400,000 distinct CDR3 sequences, and roughly an eighth of those were seen once. 21% of the sample is held by the ten biggest clonotypes.

The receptor was isolated from a man aged 18 to 30 who had mild COVID-19 (a few samples of this study predate the infection). The sample titles of this study are shuffled in the database, so cell type and time point are left out; the donor was told from shared clones. Source material: PBMCs or a T cell subset sorted from them (not recorded which). Recombination joined TRBV29-1 with TRBJ1-1; the D gene cannot be named for sure. The CDR3 here reads CSVELMGTEAFF. The sequence in DNA is TGCAGCGTTGAACTTATGGGCACTGAAGCTTTCTTT.